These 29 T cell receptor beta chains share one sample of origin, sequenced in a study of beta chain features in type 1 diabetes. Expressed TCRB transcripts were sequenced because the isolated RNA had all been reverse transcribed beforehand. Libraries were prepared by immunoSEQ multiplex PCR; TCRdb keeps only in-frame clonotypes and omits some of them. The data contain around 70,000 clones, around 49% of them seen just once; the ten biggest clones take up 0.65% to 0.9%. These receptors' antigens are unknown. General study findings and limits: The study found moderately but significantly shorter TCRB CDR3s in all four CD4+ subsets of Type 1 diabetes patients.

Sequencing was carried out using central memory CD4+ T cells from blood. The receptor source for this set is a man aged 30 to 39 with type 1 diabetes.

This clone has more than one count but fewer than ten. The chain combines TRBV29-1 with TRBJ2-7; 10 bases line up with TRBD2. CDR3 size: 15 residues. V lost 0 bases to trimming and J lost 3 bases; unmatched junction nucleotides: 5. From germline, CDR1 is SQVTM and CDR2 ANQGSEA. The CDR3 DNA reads TGCAGCGTTGAAGATCGGGCTAGCGGGAGCTACGAGCAGTACTTC. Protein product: CSVEDRASGSYEQYF.

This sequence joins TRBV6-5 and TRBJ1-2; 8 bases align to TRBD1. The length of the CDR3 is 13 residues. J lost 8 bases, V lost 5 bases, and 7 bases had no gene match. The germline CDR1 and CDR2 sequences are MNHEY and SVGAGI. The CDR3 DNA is TGTGCCAGCAGTAAAGGACAGGGTGAAGGCTACACCTTC. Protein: CASSKGQGEGYTF.

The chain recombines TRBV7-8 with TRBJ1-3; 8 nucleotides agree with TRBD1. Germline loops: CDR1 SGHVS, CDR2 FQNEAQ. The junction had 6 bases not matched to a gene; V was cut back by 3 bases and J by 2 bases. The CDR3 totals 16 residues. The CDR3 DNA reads TGTGCCAGCAGCTTGGGACAGGTTTACGCTGGAAACACCATATATTTT. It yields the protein CASSLGQVYAGNTIYF.

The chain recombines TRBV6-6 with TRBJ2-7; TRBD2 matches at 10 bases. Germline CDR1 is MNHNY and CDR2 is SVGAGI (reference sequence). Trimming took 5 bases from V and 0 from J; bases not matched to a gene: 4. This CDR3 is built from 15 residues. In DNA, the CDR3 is TGTGCCAGCAGTGACACTAGCGGGAACTCCTACGAGCAGTACTTC. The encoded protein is CASSDTSGNSYEQYF.

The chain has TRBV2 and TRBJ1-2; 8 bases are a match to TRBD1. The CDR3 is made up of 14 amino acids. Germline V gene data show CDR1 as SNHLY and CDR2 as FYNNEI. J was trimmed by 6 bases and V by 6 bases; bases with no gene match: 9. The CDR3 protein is CASRPGQGVHGYTF. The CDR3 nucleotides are TGTGCCAGCAGACCAGGACAGGGCGTACATGGCTACACCTTC.

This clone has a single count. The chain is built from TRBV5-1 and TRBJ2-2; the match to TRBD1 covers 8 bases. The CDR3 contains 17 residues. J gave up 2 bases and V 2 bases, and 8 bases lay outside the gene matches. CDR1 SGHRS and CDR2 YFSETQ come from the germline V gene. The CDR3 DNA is TGCGCCAGCAGCTTCAGAAGACAGGGGCGAAACACCGGGGAGCTGTTTTTT. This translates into CASSFRRQGRNTGELFF.

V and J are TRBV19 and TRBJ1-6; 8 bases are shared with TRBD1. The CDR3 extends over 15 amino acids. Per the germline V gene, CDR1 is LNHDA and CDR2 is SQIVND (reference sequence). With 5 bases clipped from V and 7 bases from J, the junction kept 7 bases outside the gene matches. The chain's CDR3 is CASSEPRGQNSPLHF. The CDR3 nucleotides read TGTGCCAGTAGTGAACCCAGGGGGCAGAATTCACCCCTCCACTTT. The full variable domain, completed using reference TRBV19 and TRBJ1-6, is DGGITQSPKYLFRKEGQNVTLSCEQNLNHDAMYWYRQDPGQGLRLIYYSQIVNDFQKGDIAEGYSVSREKKESFPLTVTSAQKNPTAFYLCASSEPRGQNSPLHFGNGTRLTVT.

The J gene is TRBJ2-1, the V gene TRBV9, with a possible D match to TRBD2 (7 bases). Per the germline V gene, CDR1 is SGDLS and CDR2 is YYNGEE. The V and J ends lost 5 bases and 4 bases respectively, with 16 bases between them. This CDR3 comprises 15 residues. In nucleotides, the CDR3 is TGTGCCAGCAGTGCTTCCGAGGGGGGGTACAATGAGCAGTTCTTC. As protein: CASSASEGGYNEQFF. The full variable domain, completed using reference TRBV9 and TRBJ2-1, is DSGVTQTPKHLITATGQRVTLRCSPRSGDLSVYWYQQSLDQGLQFLIQYYNGEERAKGNILERFSAQQFPDLHSELNLSSLELGDSALYFCASSASEGGYNEQFFGPGTRLTVL.

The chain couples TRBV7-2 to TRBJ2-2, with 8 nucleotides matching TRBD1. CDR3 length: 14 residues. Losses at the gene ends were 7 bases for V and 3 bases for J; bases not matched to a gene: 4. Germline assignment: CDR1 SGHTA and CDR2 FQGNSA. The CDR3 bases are TGTGCCAGCAAGACAGGGGATCACACCGGGGAGCTGTTTTTT. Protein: CASKTGDHTGELFF.

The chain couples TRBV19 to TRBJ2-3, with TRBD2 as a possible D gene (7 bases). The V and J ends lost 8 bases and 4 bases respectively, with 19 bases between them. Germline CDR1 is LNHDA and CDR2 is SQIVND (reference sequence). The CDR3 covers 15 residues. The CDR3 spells CASGLSGAGADTQYF. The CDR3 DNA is TGTGCCAGTGGACTTTCAGGGGCGGGAGCAGATACGCAGTATTTT.

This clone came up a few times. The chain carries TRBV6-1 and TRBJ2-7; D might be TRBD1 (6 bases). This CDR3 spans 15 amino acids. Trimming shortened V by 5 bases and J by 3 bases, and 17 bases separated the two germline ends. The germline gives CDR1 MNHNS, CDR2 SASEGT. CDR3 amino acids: CASSSRAGDIYEQYF. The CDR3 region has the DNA TGTGCCAGCAGTTCCCGGGCAGGGGACATCTACGAGCAGTACTTC.

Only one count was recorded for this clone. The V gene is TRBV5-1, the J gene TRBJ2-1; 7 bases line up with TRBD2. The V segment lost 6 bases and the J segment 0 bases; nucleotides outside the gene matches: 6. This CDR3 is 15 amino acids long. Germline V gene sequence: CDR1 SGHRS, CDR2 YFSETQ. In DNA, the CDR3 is TGCGCCAGCAATGGGGGGGTACCCTCCTACAATGAGCAGTTCTTC. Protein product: CASNGGVPSYNEQFF.

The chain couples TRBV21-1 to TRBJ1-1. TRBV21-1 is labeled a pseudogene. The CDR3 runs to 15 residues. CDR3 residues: CASSPMGGRDTEAFF. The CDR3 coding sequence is TGTGCCAGCAGCCCCATGGGGGGGAGGGACACTGAAGCTTTCTTT.

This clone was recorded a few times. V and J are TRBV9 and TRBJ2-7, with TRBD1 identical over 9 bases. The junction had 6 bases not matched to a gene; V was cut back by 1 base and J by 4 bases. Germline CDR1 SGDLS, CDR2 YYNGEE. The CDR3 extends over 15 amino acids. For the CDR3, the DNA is TGTGCCAGCAGCGTAAACACAGGGGGCAGTTACGAGCAGTACTTC. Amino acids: CASSVNTGGSYEQYF.

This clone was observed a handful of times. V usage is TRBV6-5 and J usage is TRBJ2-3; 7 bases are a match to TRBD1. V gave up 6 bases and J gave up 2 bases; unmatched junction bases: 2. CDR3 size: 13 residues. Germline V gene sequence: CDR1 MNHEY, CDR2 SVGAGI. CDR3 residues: CASRTGSTDTQYF. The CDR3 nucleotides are TGTGCCAGCAGGACAGGGTCCACAGATACGCAGTATTTT.

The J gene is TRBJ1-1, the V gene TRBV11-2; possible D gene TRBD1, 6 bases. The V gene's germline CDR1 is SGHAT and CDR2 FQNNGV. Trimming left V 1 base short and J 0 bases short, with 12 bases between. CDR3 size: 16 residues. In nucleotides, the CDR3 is TGTGCCAGCAGCTTAGGGACAGTCGGCATGAACACTGAAGCTTTCTTT. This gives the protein CASSLGTVGMNTEAFF.

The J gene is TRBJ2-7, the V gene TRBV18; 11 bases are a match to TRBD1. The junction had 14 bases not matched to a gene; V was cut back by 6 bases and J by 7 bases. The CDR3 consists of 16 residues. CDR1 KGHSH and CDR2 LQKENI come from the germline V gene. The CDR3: CASSAGTGTGGIEQYF. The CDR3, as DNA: TGTGCCAGCTCCGCGGGGACCGGGACAGGGGGAATTGAGCAGTACTTC.

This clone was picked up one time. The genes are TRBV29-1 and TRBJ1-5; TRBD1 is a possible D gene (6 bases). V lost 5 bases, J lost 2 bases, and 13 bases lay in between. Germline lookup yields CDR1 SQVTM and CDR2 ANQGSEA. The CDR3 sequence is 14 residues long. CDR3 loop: CSVSGRGGNQPQHF. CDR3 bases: TGCAGCGTTAGCGGCAGGGGCGGCAATCAGCCCCAGCATTTT.

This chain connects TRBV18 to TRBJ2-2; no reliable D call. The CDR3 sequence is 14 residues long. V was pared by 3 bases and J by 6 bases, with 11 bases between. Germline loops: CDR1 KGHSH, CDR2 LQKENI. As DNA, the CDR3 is TGTGCCAGCTCACCGTCTCGTTCGGCCGGGGAGCTGTTTTTT. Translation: CASSPSRSAGELFF. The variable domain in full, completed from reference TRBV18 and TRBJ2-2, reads NAGVMQNPRHLVRRRGQEARLRCSPMKGHSHVYWYRQLPEEGLKFMVYLQKENIIDESGMPKERFSAEFPKEGPSILRIQQVVRGDSAAYFCASSPSRSAGELFFGEGSRLTVL.

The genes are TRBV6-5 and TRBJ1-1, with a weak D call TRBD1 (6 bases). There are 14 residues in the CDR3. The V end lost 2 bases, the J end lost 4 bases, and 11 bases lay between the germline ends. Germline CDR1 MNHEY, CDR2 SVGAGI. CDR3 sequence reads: CASSYVGGSTEAFF. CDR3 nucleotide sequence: TGTGCCAGCAGTTACGTAGGGGGTAGCACTGAAGCTTTCTTT.

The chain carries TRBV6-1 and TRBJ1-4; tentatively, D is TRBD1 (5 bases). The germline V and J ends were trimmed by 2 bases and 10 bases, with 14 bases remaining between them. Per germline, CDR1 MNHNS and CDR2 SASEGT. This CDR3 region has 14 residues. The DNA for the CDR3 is TGTGCCAGCAGTGAAAGCGGGGGGTGGGGAAAACTGTTTTTT. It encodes CASSESGGWGKLFF.

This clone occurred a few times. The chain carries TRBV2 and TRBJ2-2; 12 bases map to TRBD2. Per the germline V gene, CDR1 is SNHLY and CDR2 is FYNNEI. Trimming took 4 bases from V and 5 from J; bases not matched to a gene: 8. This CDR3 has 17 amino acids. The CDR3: CASSVASGRAWTGELFF. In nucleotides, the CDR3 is TGTGCCAGCAGTGTGGCTAGCGGGAGGGCCTGGACCGGGGAGCTGTTTTTT.

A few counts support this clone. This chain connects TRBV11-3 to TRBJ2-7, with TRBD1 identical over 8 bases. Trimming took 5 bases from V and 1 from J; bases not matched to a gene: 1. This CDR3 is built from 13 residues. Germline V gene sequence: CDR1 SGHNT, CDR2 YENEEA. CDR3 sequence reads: CASSRTGSYEQYF. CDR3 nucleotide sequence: TGTGCCAGCAGCCGGACAGGGTCCTACGAGCAGTACTTC.

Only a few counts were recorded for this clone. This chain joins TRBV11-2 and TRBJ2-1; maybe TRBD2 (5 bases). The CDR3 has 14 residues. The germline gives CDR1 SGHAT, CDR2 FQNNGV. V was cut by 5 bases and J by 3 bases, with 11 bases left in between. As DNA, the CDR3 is TGTGCCAGCAGCCCCACGGGGAACTACAATGAGCAGTTCTTC. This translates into CASSPTGNYNEQFF.

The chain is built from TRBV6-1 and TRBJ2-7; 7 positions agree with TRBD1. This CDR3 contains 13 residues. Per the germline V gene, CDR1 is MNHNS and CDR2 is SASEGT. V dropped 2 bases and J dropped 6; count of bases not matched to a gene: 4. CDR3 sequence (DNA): TGTGCCAGCAGTGAACTGGGACAGCGCGAGCAGTACTTC. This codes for CASSELGQREQYF.

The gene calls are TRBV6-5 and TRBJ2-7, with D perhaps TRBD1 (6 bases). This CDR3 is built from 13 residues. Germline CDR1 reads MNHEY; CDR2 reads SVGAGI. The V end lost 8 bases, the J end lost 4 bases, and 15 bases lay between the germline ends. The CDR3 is CASGTPQGYEQYF. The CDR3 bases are TGTGCCAGCGGTACCCCGCAGGGGTACGAGCAGTACTTC.

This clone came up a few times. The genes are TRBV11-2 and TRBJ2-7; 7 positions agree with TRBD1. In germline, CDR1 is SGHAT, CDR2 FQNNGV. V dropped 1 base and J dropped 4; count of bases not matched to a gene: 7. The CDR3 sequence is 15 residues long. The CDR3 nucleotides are TGTGCCAGCAGCTTAGGAGGGACAGCTCTATACGAGCAGTACTTC. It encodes CASSLGGTALYEQYF.

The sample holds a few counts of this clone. The CDR3 region has the DNA TGTGCCAGCAGCTCGGGACAGGGGGCAGGGTCCTACGAGCAGTACTTC. Translation gives CASSSGQGAGSYEQYF. V usage is TRBV7-9 and J usage is TRBJ2-7; TRBD1 agrees at 12 bases. The CDR3 is 16 amino acids. Germline V gives CDR1 SEHNR, CDR2 FQNEAQ (reference sequence). V was pared by 4 bases and J by 1 base, with 5 bases of the junction left unmatched. Supplemented by reference TRBV7-9 and TRBJ2-7, the full variable domain reads DTGVSQNPRHKITKRGQNVTFRCDPISEHNRLYWYRQTLGQGPEFLTYFQNEAQLEKSRLLSDRFSAERPKGSFSTLEIQRTEQGDSAMYLCASSSGQGAGSYEQYFGPGTRLTVT.

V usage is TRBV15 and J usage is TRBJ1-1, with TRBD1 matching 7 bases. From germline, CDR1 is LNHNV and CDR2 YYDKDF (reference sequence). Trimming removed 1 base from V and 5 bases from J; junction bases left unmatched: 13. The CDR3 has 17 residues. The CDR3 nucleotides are TGTGCCACCAGCAGAGGCCCCGCAACAGGGGAACGAACTGAAGCTTTCTTT. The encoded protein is CATSRGPATGERTEAFF.